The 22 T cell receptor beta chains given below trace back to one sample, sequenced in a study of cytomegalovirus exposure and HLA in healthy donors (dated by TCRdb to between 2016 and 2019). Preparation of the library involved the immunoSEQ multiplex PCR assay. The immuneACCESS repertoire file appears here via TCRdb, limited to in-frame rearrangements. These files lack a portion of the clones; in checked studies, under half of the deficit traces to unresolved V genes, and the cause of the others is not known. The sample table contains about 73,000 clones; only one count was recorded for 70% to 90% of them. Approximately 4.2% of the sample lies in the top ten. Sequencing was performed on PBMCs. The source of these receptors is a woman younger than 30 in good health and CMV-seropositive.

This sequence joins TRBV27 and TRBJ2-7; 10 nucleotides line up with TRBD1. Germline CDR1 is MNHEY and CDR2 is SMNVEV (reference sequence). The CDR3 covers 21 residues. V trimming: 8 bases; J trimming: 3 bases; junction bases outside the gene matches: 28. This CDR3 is CASVLKSSGQGVVGHSYEQYF. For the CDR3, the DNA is TGTGCCAGCGTATTAAAGTCTTCCGGACAGGGGGTAGTCGGACACAGCTACGAGCAGTACTTC.

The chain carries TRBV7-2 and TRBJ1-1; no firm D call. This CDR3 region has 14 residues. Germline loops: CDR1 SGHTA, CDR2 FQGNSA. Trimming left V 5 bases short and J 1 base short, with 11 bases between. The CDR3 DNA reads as TGTGCCAGCAGCCTTTGGGCCTCGAACACTGAAGCTTTCTTT. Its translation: CASSLWASNTEAFF.

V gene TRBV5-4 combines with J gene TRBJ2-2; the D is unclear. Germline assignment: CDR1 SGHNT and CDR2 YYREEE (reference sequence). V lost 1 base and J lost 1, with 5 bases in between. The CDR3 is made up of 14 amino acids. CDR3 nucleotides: TGTGCCAGCAGCTTGTCAGTGAACACCGGGGAGCTGTTTTTT. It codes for CASSLSVNTGELFF.

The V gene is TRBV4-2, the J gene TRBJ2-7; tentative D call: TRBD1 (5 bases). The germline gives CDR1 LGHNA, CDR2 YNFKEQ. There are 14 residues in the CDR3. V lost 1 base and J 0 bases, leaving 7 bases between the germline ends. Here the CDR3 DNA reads TGTGCCAGCAGCCAAGGGCAGGGCTCCTACGAGCAGTACTTC. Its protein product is CASSQGQGSYEQYF.

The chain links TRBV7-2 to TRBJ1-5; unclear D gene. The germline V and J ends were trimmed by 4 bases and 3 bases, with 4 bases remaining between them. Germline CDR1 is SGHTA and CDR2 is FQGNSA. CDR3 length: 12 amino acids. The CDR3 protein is CASSSYNQPQHF. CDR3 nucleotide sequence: TGTGCCAGCAGCTCGTACAATCAGCCCCAGCATTTT.

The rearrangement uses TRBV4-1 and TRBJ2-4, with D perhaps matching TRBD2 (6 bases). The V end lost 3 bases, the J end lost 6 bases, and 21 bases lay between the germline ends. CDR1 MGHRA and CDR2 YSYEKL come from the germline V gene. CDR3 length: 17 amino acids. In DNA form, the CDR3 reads TGCGCCAGCAGCCACAAAGCAGGTGGGGACGGGAGAAACATTCAGTACTTC. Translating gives CASSHKAGGDGRNIQYF.

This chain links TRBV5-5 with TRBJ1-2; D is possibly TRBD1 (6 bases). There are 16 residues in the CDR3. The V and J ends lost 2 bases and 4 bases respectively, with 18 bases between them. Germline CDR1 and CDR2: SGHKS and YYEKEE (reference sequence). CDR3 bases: TGTGCCAGCAGCTTATTTCGACAGGACGTTCCCTATGGCTACACCTTC. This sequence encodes CASSLFRQDVPYGYTF.

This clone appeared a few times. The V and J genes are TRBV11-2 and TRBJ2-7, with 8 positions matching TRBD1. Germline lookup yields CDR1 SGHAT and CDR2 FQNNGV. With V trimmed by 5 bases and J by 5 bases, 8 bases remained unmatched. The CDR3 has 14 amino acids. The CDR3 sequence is CASSADRVKNEQYF. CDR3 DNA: TGTGCCAGCAGCGCGGACAGGGTGAAGAACGAGCAGTACTTC.

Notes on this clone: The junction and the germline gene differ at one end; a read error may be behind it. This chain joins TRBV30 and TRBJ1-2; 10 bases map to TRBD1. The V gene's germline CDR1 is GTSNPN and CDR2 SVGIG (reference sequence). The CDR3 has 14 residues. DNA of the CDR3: TGTGCCTCGAGTGAGGGACAGGGGTCGAAGGGCTACACCTTC. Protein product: CASSEGQGSKGYTF.

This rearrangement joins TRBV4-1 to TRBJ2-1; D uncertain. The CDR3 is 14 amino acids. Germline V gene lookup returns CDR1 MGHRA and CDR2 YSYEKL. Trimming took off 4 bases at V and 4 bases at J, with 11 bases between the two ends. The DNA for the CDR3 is TGCGCCAGCAGCCCCCCGACTCGTTACAATGAGCAGTTCTTC. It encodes CASSPPTRYNEQFF.

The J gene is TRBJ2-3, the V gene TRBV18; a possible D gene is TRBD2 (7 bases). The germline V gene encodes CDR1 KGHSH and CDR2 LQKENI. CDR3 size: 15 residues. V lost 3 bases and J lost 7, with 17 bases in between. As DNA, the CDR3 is TGTGCCAGCTCACCGGTCGAGGGGGGGGCAAATACGCAGTATTTT. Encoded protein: CASSPVEGGANTQYF. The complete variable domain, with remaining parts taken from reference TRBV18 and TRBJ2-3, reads NAGVMQNPRHLVRRRGQEARLRCSPMKGHSHVYWYRQLPEEGLKFMVYLQKENIIDESGMPKERFSAEFPKEGPSILRIQQVVRGDSAAYFCASSPVEGGANTQYFGPGTRLTVL.

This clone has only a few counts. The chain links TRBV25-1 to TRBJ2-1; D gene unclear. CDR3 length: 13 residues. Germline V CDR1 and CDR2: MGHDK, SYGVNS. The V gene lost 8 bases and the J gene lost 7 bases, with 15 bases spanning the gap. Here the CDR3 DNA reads TGTGCCAGCGGTTTTCTCAGTCTTAATGAGCAGTTCTTC. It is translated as CASGFLSLNEQFF.

The CDR3 is CATSRTSGRTDTQYF. CDR3 in DNA: TGTGCCACCAGCAGGACTAGCGGGAGAACAGATACGCAGTATTTT. The V and J genes are TRBV15 and TRBJ2-3, with TRBD2 identical over 12 bases. The germline gives CDR1 LNHNV, CDR2 YYDKDF (reference sequence). J gave up 3 bases and V 3 bases, and 1 base lay outside the gene matches. There are 15 residues in the CDR3. The variable domain in full, with the rest retrieved from reference TRBV15 and TRBJ2-3, is DAMVIQNPRYQVTQFGKPVTLSCSQTLNHNVMYWYQQKSSQAPKLLFHYYDKDFNNEADTPDNFQSRRPNTSFCFLDIRSPGLGDTAMYLCATSRTSGRTDTQYFGPGTRLTVL.

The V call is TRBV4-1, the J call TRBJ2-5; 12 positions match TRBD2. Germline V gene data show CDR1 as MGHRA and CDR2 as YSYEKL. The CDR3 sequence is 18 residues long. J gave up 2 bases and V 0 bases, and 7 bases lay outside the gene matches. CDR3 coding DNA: TGCGCCAGCAGCCAAGAATGGGGTACTAGCGGGGGGCAAGAGACCCAGTACTTC. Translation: CASSQEWGTSGGQETQYF.

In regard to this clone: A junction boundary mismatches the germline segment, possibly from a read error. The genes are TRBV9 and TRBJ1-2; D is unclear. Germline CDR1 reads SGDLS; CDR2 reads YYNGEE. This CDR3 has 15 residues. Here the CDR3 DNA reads TGTACCAGCAGCGTAGGGATAGGAGGGAACTATGGCTACACCTTC. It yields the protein CTSSVGIGGNYGYTF.

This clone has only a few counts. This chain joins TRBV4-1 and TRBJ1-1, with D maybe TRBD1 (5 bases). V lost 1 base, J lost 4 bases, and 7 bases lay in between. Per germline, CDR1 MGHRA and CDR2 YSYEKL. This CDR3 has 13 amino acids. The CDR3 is CASSQVGLTEAFF. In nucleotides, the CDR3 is TGCGCCAGCAGCCAAGTGGGGCTCACTGAAGCTTTCTTT.

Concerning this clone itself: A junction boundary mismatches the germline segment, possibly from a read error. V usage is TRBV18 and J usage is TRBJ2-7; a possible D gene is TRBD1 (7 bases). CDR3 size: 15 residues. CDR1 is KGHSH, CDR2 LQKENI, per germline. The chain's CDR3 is CTSSPGGIGTYEQYF. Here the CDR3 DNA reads TGTACCAGCTCACCAGGGGGGATAGGGACCTACGAGCAGTACTTC. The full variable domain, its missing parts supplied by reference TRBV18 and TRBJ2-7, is NAGVMQNPRHLVRRRGQEARLRCSPMKGHSHVYWYRQLPEEGLKFMVYLQKENIIDESGMPKERFSAEFPKEGPSILRIQQVVRGDSAAYFCTSSPGGIGTYEQYFGPGTRLTVT.

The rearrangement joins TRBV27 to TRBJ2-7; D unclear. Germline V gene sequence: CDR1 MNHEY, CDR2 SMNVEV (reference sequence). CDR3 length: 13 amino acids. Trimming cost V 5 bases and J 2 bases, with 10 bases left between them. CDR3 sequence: CASSLGFPYEQYF. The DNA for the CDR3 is TGTGCCAGCAGTCTCGGGTTCCCCTACGAGCAGTACTTC.

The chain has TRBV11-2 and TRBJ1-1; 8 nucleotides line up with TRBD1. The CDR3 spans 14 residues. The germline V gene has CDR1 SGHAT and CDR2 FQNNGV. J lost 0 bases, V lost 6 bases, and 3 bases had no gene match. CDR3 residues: CASSRDRMNTEAFF. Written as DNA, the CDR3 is TGTGCCAGCAGTCGGGACAGGATGAACACTGAAGCTTTCTTT.

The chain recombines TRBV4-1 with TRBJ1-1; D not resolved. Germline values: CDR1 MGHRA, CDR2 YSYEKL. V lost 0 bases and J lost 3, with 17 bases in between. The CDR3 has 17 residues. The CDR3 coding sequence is TGCGCCAGCAGCCAAGAGGTCGCCCTACGGGGTGACACTGAAGCTTTCTTT. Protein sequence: CASSQEVALRGDTEAFF.

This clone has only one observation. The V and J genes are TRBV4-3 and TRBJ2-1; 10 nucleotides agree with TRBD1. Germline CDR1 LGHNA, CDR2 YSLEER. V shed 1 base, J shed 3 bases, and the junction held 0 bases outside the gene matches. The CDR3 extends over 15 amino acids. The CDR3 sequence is CASSQGTGGYNEQFF. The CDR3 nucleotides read TGCGCCAGCAGCCAAGGGACAGGGGGCTACAATGAGCAGTTCTTC.

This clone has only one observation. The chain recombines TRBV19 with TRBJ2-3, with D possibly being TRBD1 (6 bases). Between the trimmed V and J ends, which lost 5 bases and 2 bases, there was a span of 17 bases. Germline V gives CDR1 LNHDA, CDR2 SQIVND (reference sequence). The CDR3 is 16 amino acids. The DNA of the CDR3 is TGTGCCAGTAGTGGACAACAGGGTTGGGACACAGATACGCAGTATTTT. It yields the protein CASSGQQGWDTDTQYF. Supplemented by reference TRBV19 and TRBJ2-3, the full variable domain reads DGGITQSPKYLFRKEGQNVTLSCEQNLNHDAMYWYRQDPGQGLRLIYYSQIVNDFQKGDIAEGYSVSREKKESFPLTVTSAQKNPTAFYLCASSGQQGWDTDTQYFGPGTRLTVL.